This T cell receptor (beta chain) was obtained from a study of identifying expanded T cells in peripheral blood. Some clones are missing from TCRdb's copy, which holds only in-frame ones; the method was immunoSEQ multiplex PCR. The table shows 100,000 to 150,000 clones, with roughly 90% occurring only once. This clone was counted ten times or more. No antigen is known for it. Findings and limits, study-wide: Two-week clone count variance significantly increased as total template count grew. Technical replicates showed around 1.2 changed clones; around 2 weeks roughly 15; four weeks 19.

Collection occurred without any documented infections or immune events in donors. V gave up 4 bases and J gave up 0 bases; unmatched junction bases: 10. CDR1 and CDR2 (germline): SGHTS, YDEGEE. This CDR3 contains 17 residues. V usage is TRBV5-8 and J usage is TRBJ1-2, with 9 nucleotides matching TRBD1. What was sequenced was blood. This sequence was found in a person aged 18 to 69 in good health. CDR3 DNA: TGTGCCAGCAGCGATGGGACAGGGAGGTTAGCTAACTATGGCTACACCTTC. Protein: CASSDGTGRLANYGYTF.